A single sample is the source of the 8 T cell receptor beta chains below, sequenced in a study of blood T cell repertoires in COVID-19. This table comes from immunoSEQ multiplex PCR, and its TCRdb copy is limited to in-frame clones, with some not included. The sample holds roughly 120,000 clones, around 85% seen once. Source material: peripheral blood. Every receptor here comes from a man between 65 and 85 years old who had recovered from COVID-19.

This chain joins TRBV2 and TRBJ2-7, with D tentatively TRBD2 (6 bases). Trimming stripped 5 bases from V and 7 bases from J, with 18 bases between. Germline V lookup: CDR1 SNHLY, CDR2 FYNNEI. The CDR3 length is 14 residues. The CDR3 DNA reads as TGTGCCAGCAGTTATGGAGTAGCGGCGAGGGAGCAGTACTTC. Encoded protein: CASSYGVAAREQYF.

The chain links TRBV5-4 to TRBJ2-2; D perhaps matches TRBD1 (6 bases). V lost 0 bases and J 5 bases, leaving 8 bases between the germline ends. Germline CDR1 reads SGHNT; CDR2 reads YYREEE (reference sequence). The CDR3 totals 14 residues. CDR3: CASSLGGGTGELFF. The CDR3 region has the DNA TGTGCCAGCAGCTTGGGAGGGGGAACCGGGGAGCTGTTTTTT.

V is TRBV10-3 and J is TRBJ2-2, with 9 bases aligning to TRBD1. Germline V gene data show CDR1 as ENHRY and CDR2 as SYGVKD. The CDR3 consists of 15 residues. Trimming took 6 bases from V and 4 from J; bases not matched to a gene: 6. The CDR3 coding sequence is TGTGCCATCAGGGGACAGGGAGGTGCCACCGGGGAGCTGTTTTTT. Its protein is CAIRGQGGATGELFF.

The chain is built from TRBV9 and TRBJ1-1, with D tentatively TRBD1 (5 bases). V dropped 3 bases and J dropped 5 bases, with 11 bases sitting between them. The CDR3 spans 13 residues. Looked up from germline, CDR1 is SGDLS and CDR2 is YYNGEE. The DNA of the CDR3 is TGTGCCAGCAGCGCATTCGGGGGTACTGAAGCTTTCTTT. It encodes CASSAFGGTEAFF.

The chain is built from TRBV5-8 and TRBJ2-2, with 7 bases aligning to TRBD1. CDR1 SGHTS and CDR2 YDEGEE come from the germline V gene. V was clipped by 3 bases and J by 0 bases; unmatched bases: 8. This CDR3 is 17 amino acids long. CDR3 sequence (DNA): TGTGCCAGCAGCTGGTCCGGGACAGCTACGAACACCGGGGAGCTGTTTTTT. It translates to CASSWSGTATNTGELFF.

The chain joins TRBV4-2 to TRBJ2-2, with D tentatively TRBD1 (5 bases). This CDR3 has 17 amino acids. Germline lookup yields CDR1 LGHNA and CDR2 YNFKEQ. V was clipped by 3 bases and J by 0 bases, with 14 bases between them. The CDR3 nucleotides read TGTGCCAGCAGCCATCCCTGGACAAGAACGAACACCGGGGAGCTGTTTTTT. It encodes CASSHPWTRTNTGELFF.

V and J are TRBV6-5 and TRBJ1-1; the D gene is possibly TRBD1 (5 bases). Per germline, CDR1 MNHEY and CDR2 SVGAGI. Trimming pared 8 bases from V and 0 bases from J, leaving 7 bases between. This CDR3 has 12 amino acids. In DNA, the CDR3 is TGTGCCAGCGCGGGGGTGAACACTGAAGCTTTCTTT. It translates to CASAGVNTEAFF.

The V call is TRBV6-5, the J call TRBJ1-3, with D unclear. Per germline, CDR1 MNHEY and CDR2 SVGAGI. The CDR3 totals 14 residues. V was cut by 2 bases and J by 4 bases, with 9 bases left in between. The CDR3 sequence: CASSYRGFGNTIYF. The DNA for the CDR3 is TGTGCCAGCAGTTACCGGGGTTTCGGAAACACCATATATTTT.